This TCR beta chain was found in a study of PD-L1 blockade in urothelial cancer. The CDR3 spans 12 residues. Trimming pared 8 bases from V and 3 bases from J, leaving 11 bases between. Germline V gene data show CDR1 as MDHEN and CDR2 as SYDVKM. Synthetic TCR analog templates were spiked into each PCR. Profiled with immunoSEQ multiplex PCR; TCRdb holds only in-frame clones, not every one. The sample records under 55,000 clones, nearly 85% being singletons. Disease in patients was locally advanced or metastatic urothelial carcinoma. The TCR was taken from a man aged 35 to 55 with urothelial cancer. The J gene is TRBJ2-7, the V gene TRBV28; D is perhaps TRBD1 (5 bases). The sequenced sample was PBMCs, obtained around atezolizumab (anti-PD-L1) treatment. CDR3 sequence reads: CASGDSRYEQYF. CDR3 coding DNA: TGTGCCAGCGGTGACAGTCGCTACGAGCAGTACTTC.